This T cell receptor (beta chain) is from a study of T cells in Graves' hyperthyroidism and ophthalmopathy. The CDR3 covers 14 residues. Germline loops: CDR1 DFQATT, CDR2 SNEGSKA (reference sequence). Note on this clonotype: One end of the junction fails to match germline, which may point to a read error.

Amplification of TCR beta CDR3 regions used RNA as the template. When the TCR CDR3 underwent first-round RT-PCR, the HTBI primer set was used. TCRdb ran MiXCR on the multiplex PCR reads and lists one entry per CDR3 protein. The sample has about 400,000 distinct CDR3 sequences; roughly 14% are singletons. What was sequenced was blood. This clonotype originated in a man in his late teens or twenties with Graves' ophthalmopathy. The V gene is TRBV20-1, the J gene TRBJ1-4; the match to TRBD1 covers 8 bases. Here the CDR3 reads CSPGGDATSEKLVF. The CDR3 DNA reads TGCAGCCCAGGGGGCGATGCAACTAGTGAAAAACTGGTTTTT.